The next 10 T cell receptor beta chains were all read from a single sample in a study of shared clonotypes between healthy human individuals. Data came from immunoSEQ multiplex PCR; TCRdb stores just in-frame clones and leaves some out. The sample includes nearly 500,000 clones, roughly four fifths seen only once; the top ten take 10% to 15%. Sequencing input: PBMCs. These receptors were obtained from a woman aged 40 to 55 in good health. Some clones in this sample may be carry-over from other donors' samples.

This clone was seen only once. The J gene is TRBJ1-3, the V gene TRBV5-4; D is unresolved. Germline-derived CDR1 and CDR2 are SGHNT and YYREEE (reference sequence). The CDR3 is 15 amino acids. Trimming pared 4 bases from V and 3 bases from J, leaving 14 bases between. The CDR3 coding sequence is TGTGCCAGCAGCCGGGCCATCGATAGTGGAAACACCATATATTTT. Translation gives CASSRAIDSGNTIYF.

About this clone itself: A much larger clone lies one base from this, so it may be a read error. This CDR3 is also generated by other DNA sequences in the sample. The chain recombines TRBV27 with TRBJ2-5; the match to TRBD1 covers 7 bases. From germline, CDR1 is MNHEY and CDR2 SMNVEV (reference sequence). V dropped 7 bases and J dropped 6; count of bases not matched to a gene: 20. The CDR3 sequence is 17 residues long. CDR3 residues: CASTSGRGQGTKKTQYF. The DNA of the CDR3 is TGTGCCAGCACCTCGGGAAGGGGGCAGGGTACGAAGAAGACCCAGTACTTC.

This clone was seen just once. The V and J genes are TRBV7-6 and TRBJ2-7, with 11 bases aligning to TRBD2. The V gene's germline CDR1 is SGHVS and CDR2 FNYEAQ. The CDR3 has 14 residues. V trimming: 5 bases; J trimming: 6 bases; junction bases outside the gene matches: 6. CDR3 loop: CASSHTSGRREQYF. The CDR3 DNA follows: TGTGCCAGCAGCCATACTAGCGGGAGACGCGAGCAGTACTTC.

The chain carries TRBV2 and TRBJ2-7, with 8 bases fitting TRBD2. The CDR3 is 14 residues long. The germline gives CDR1 SNHLY, CDR2 FYNNEI. The V gene end was trimmed by 5 bases and the J gene end by 5 bases; junction bases not matched to a gene: 8. The chain's CDR3 is CASSSATSVNEQYF. CDR3 in DNA: TGTGCCAGCAGTTCAGCGACTAGCGTCAACGAGCAGTACTTC.

This clone was seen only a few times. The chain combines TRBV6-4 with TRBJ1-2, with D tentatively TRBD1 (5 bases). The CDR3 is made up of 12 amino acids. The ends were cut back, 6 bases at V and 7 bases at J, with 12 bases in the middle. The germline V gene encodes CDR1 MRHNA and CDR2 SNTAGT. CDR3 amino acids: CASSASGGGYTF. The CDR3 DNA reads as TGTGCCAGCAGCGCATCGGGGGGTGGCTACACCTTC.

The CDR3 protein is CASSLNRGQMNTEAFF. CDR3 bases: TGTGCCAGCAGCCTGAACAGGGGGCAGATGAACACTGAAGCTTTCTTT. The chain recombines TRBV13 with TRBJ1-1, with 9 bases aligning to TRBD1. There are 16 residues in the CDR3. The V gene end was trimmed by 5 bases and the J gene end by 0 bases; junction bases not matched to a gene: 7. Per germline, CDR1 PRHDT and CDR2 FYEKMQ (reference sequence).

This clone was seen at least ten times. The rearrangement joins TRBV4-2 to TRBJ2-1, with TRBD2 matching 8 bases. Germline assignment: CDR1 LGHNA and CDR2 YNFKEQ. The CDR3 has 15 amino acids. V lost 4 bases, J lost 5 bases, and 7 bases stayed unmatched. For the CDR3, the DNA is TGTGCCAGCAGCCCGGGACTAGGGACAAACAATGAGCAGTTCTTC. Protein sequence: CASSPGLGTNNEQFF.

The CDR3 DNA sequence: TGTGCCAGCAGCGAACAGGGAAGCAAAAACATTCAGTACTTC. Translated: CASSEQGSKNIQYF. The chain joins TRBV7-3 to TRBJ2-4; tentative D call: TRBD1 (6 bases). V gave up 5 bases and J gave up 3 bases, with 11 bases separating them. Germline CDR1 is SGHTA and CDR2 is FQGTGA. The CDR3 consists of 14 residues.

This chain uses TRBV7-8 with TRBJ2-1, with D possibly being TRBD1 (6 bases). The CDR3 is 15 residues long. CDR1 is SGHVS and CDR2 is FQNEAQ in the germline V gene. The V gene lost 1 base and the J gene lost 4 bases, with 11 bases spanning the gap. The CDR3 coding sequence is TGTGCCAGCAGCTTAGGCCCCGGACAGTACAATGAGCAGTTCTTC. This sequence encodes CASSLGPGQYNEQFF.

The chain has TRBV6-6 and TRBJ1-1; 10 bases line up with TRBD1. J lost 0 bases, V lost 3 bases, and 4 bases had no gene match. Per the germline V gene, CDR1 is MNHNY and CDR2 is SVGAGI (reference sequence). The CDR3 totals 16 residues. CDR3 DNA sequence: TGTGCCAGCAGTTATGGGACAGGGGTTATGAACACTGAAGCTTTCTTT. Translated: CASSYGTGVMNTEAFF.